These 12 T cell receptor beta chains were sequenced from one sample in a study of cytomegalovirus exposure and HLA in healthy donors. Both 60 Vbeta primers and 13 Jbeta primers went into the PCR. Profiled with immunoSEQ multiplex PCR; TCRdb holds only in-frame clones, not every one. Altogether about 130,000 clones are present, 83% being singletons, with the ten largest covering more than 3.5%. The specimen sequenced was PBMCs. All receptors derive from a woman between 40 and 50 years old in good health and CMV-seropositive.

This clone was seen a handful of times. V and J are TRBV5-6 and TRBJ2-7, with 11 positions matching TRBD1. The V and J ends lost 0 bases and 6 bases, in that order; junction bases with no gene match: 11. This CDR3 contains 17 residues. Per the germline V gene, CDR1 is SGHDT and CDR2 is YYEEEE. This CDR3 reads CASSLGLGQGGRGEQYF. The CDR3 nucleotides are TGTGCCAGCAGCTTGGGGTTGGGACAGGGGGGCCGGGGCGAGCAGTACTTC.

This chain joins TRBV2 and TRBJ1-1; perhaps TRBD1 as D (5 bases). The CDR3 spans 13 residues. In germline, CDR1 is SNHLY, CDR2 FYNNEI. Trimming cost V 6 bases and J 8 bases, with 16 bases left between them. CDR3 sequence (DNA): TGTGCCAGCAGGCCCTCGGGGGGTCCCGAAGCTTTCTTT. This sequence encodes CASRPSGGPEAFF.

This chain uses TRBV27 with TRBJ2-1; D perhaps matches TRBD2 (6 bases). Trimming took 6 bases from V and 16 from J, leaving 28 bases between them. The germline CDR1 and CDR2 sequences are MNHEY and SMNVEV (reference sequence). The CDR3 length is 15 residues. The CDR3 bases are TGTGCCAGCAGCCCACTCGGCCCTGCGACCGGGGGAGAATTCTTC. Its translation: CASSPLGPATGGEFF.

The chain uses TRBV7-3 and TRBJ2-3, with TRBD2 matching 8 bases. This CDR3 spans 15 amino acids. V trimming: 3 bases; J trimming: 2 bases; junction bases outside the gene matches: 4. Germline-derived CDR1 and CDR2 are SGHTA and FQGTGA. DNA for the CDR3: TGTGCCAGCAGCTTGGGGACTAGACCCACAGATACGCAGTATTTT. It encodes CASSLGTRPTDTQYF.

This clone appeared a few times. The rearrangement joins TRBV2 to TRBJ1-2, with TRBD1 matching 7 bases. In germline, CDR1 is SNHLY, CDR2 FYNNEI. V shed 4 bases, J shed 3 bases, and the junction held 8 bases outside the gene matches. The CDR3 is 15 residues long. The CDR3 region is CASSVGQGGDYGYTF. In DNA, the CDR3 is TGTGCCAGCAGTGTTGGCCAGGGGGGCGACTATGGCTACACCTTC.

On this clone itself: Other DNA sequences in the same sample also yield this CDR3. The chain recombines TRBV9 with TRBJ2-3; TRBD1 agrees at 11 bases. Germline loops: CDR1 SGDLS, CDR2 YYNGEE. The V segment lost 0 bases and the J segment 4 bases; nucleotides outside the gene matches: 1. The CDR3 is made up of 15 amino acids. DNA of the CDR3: TGTGCCAGCAGCGTAGGGACAGGGGGCGCAGATACGCAGTATTTT. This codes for CASSVGTGGADTQYF.

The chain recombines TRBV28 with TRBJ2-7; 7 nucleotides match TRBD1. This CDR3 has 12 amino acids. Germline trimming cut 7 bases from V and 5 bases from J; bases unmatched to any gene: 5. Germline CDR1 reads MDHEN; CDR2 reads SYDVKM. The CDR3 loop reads CASTFRGNEQYF. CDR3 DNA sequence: TGTGCCAGCACTTTCAGGGGGAACGAGCAGTACTTC.

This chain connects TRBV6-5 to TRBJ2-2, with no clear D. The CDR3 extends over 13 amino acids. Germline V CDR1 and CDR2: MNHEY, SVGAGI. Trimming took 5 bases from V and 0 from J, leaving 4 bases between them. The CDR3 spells CASSLANTGELFF. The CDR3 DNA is TGTGCCAGCAGTCTAGCGAACACCGGGGAGCTGTTTTTT.

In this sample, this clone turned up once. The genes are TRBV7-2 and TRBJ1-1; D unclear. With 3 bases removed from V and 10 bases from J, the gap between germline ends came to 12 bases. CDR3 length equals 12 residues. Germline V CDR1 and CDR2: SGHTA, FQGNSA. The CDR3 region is CASSLMRQRAFF. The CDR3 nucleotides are TGTGCCAGCAGCTTGATGAGGCAAAGAGCTTTCTTT.

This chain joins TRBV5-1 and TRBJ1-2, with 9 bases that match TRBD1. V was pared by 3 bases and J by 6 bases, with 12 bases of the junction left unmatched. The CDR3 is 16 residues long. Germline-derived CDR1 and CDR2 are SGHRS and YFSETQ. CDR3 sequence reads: CASSYWATGGIDGYTF. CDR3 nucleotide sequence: TGCGCCAGCAGCTATTGGGCTACAGGGGGCATTGATGGCTACACCTTC. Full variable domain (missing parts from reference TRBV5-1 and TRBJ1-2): KAGVTQTPRYLIKTRGQQVTLSCSPISGHRSVSWYQQTPGQGLQFLFEYFSETQRNKGNFPGRFSGRQFSNSRSEMNVSTLELGDSALYLCASSYWATGGIDGYTFGSGTRLTVV.

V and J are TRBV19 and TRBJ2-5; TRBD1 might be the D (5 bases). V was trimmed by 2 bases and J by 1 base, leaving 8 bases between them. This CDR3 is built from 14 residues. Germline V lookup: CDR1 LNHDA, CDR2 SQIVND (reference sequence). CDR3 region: CASSISGIQETQYF. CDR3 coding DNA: TGTGCCAGTAGTATATCAGGGATCCAAGAGACCCAGTACTTC.

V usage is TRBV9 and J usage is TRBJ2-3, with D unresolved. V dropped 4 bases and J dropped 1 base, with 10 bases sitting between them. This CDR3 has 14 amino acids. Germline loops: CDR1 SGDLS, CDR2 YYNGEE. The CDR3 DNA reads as TGTGCCAGCAGCCCGTTATTAGGCACAGATACGCAGTATTTT. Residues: CASSPLLGTDTQYF.